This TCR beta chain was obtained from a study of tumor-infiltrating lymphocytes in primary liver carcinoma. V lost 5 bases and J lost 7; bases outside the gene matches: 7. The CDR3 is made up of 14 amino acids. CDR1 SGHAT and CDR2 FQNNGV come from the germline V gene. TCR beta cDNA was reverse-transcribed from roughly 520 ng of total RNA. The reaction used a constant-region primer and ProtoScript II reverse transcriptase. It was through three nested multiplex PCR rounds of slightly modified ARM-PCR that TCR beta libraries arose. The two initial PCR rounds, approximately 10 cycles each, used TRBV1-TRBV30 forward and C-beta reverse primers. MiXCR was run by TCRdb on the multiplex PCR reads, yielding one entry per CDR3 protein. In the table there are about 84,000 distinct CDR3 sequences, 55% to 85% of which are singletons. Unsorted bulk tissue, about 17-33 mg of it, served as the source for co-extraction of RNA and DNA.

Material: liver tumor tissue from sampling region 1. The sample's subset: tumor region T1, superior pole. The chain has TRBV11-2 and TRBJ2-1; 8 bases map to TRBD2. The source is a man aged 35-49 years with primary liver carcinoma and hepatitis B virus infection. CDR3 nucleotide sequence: TGTGCCAGCAGCCTAACTAGCGGCGGAAATGAGCAGTTCTTC. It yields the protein CASSLTSGGNEQFF.